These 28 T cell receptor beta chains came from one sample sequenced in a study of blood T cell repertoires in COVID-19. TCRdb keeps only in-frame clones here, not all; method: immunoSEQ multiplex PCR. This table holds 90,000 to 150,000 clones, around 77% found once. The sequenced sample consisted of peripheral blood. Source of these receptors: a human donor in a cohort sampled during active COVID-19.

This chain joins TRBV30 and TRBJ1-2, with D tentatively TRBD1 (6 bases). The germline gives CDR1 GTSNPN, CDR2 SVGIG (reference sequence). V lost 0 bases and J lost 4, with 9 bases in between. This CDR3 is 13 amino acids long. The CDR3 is CAWSVPGAYGYTF. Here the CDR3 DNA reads TGTGCCTGGAGTGTACCAGGGGCCTATGGCTACACCTTC.

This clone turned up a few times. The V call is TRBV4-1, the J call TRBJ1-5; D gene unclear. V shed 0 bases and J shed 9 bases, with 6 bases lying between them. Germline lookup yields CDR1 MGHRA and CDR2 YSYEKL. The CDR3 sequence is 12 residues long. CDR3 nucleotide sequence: TGCGCCAGCAGCCAAGAAGCGGGGCCCCAGCATTTT. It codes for CASSQEAGPQHF.

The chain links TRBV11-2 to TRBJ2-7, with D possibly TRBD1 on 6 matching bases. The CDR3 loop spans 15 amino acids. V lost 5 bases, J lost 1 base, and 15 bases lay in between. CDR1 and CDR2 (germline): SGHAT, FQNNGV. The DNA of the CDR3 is TGTGCCAGCAGCCCACAGGGCTTCGGATCCTACGAGCAGTACTTC. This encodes CASSPQGFGSYEQYF.

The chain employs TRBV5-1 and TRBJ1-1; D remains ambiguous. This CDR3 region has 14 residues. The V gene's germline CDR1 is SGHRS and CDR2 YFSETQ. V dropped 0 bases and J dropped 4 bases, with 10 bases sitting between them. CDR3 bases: TGCGCCAGCAGCTTGGGGCAGGAGGTCACTGAAGCTTTCTTT. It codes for CASSLGQEVTEAFF.

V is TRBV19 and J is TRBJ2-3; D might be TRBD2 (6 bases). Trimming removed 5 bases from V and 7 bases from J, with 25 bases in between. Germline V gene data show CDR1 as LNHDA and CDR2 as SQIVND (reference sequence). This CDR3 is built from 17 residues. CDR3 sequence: CASSWGPGLNLGNTQYF. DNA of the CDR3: TGTGCCAGTAGTTGGGGACCGGGACTCAATCTGGGGAATACGCAGTATTTT. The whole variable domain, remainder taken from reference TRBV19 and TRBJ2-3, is DGGITQSPKYLFRKEGQNVTLSCEQNLNHDAMYWYRQDPGQGLRLIYYSQIVNDFQKGDIAEGYSVSREKKESFPLTVTSAQKNPTAFYLCASSWGPGLNLGNTQYFGPGTRLTVL.

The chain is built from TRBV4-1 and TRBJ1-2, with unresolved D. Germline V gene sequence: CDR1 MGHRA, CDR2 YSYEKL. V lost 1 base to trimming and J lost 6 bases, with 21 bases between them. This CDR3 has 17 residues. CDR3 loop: CASSQADFGSLGDGYTF. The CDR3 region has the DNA TGCGCCAGCAGCCAAGCTGACTTCGGGTCCCTAGGAGATGGCTACACCTTC.

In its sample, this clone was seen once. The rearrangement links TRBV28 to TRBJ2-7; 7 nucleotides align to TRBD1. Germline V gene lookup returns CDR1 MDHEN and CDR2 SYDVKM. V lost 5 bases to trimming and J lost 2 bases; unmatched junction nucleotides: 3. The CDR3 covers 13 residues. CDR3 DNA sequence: TGTGCCAGCAGTCGGACAGGAGCCTACGAGCAGTACTTC. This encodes CASSRTGAYEQYF.

CDR3 DNA sequence: TGTGCCAGCTCACCCTCCCCCACAGATACGCAGTATTTT. This translates into CASSPSPTDTQYF. The rearrangement links TRBV18 to TRBJ2-3; D remains ambiguous. Germline V gives CDR1 KGHSH, CDR2 LQKENI. The CDR3 extends over 13 amino acids. The V and J ends lost 3 bases and 2 bases respectively, with 6 bases between them.

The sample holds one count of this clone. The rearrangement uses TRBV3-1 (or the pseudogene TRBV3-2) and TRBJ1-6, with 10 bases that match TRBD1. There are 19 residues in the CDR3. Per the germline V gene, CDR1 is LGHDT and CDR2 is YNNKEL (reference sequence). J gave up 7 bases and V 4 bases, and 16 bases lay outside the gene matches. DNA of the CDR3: TGTGCCAGCAGCCGAACCTTGGGACAGGGGAGTCAAACGAATTCACCCCTCCACTTT. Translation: CASSRTLGQGSQTNSPLHF.

CDR3 in amino acids: CASSLETSGGQSSYEQYF. The CDR3 region has the DNA TGTGCCAGCAGCTTGGAAACTAGCGGGGGGCAAAGCTCCTACGAGCAGTACTTC. V gene TRBV5-8 combines with J gene TRBJ2-7; 12 nucleotides agree with TRBD2. The V gene's germline CDR1 is SGHTS and CDR2 YDEGEE. The CDR3 runs 18 residues. J was trimmed by 0 bases and V by 0 bases; bases with no gene match: 7.

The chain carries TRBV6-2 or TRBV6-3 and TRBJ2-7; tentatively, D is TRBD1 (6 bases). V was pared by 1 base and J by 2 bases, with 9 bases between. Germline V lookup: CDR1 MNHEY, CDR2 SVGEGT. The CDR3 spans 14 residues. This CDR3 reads CASSYLQGPYEQYF. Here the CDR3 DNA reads TGTGCCAGCAGTTACTTACAGGGTCCCTACGAGCAGTACTTC.

This CDR3 is CASSLYPRGTETQYF. CDR3 sequence (DNA): TGTGCCAGCAGCTTGTACCCTCGGGGGACTGAGACCCAGTACTTC. The V and J genes are TRBV5-6 and TRBJ2-5; possible D gene TRBD2, 6 bases. This CDR3 comprises 15 residues. The germline V gene has CDR1 SGHDT and CDR2 YYEEEE. V was cut by 1 base and J by 5 bases, with 15 bases left in between.

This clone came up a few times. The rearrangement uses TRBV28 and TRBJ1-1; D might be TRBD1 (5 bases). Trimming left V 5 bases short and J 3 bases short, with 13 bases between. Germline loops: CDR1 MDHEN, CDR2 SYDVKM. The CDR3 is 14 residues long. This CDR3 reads CASSTDGGDTEAFF. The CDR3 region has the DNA TGTGCCAGCAGTACTGACGGAGGGGACACTGAAGCTTTCTTT. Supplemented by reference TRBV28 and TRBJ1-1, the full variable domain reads DVKVTQSSRYLVKRTGEKVFLECVQDMDHENMFWYRQDPGLGLRLIYFSYDVKMKEKGDIPEGYSVSREKKERFSLILESASTNQTSMYLCASSTDGGDTEAFFGQGTRLTVV.

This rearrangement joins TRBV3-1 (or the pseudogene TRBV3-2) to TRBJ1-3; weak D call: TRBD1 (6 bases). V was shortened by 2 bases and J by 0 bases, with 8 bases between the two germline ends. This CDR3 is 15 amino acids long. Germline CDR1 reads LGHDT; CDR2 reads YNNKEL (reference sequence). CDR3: CASSQPGHSGNTIYF. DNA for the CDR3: TGTGCCAGCAGCCAACCGGGACACTCTGGAAACACCATATATTTT.

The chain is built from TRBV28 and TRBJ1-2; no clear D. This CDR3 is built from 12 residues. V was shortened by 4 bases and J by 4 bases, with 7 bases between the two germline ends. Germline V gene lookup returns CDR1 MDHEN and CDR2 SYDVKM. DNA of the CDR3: TGTGCCAGCAGTTACAGCGGCTATGGCTACACCTTC. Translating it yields CASSYSGYGYTF.

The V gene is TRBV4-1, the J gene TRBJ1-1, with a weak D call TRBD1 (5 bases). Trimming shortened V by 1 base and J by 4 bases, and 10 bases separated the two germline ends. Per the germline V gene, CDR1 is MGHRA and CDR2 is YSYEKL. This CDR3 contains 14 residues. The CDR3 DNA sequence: TGCGCCAGCAGCCAAGGGTCAGGGTTCACTGAAGCTTTCTTT. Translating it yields CASSQGSGFTEAFF.

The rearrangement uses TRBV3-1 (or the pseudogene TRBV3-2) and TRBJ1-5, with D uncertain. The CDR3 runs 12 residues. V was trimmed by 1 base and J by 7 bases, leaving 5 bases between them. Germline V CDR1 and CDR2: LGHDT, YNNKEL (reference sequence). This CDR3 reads CASSQGGQPQHF. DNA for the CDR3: TGTGCCAGCAGCCAAGGAGGGCAGCCCCAGCATTTT.

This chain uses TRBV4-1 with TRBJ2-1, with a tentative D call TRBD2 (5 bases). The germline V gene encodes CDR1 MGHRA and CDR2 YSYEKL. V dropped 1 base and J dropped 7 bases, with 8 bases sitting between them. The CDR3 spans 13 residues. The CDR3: CASSQGTGNEQFF. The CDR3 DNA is TGCGCCAGCAGCCAAGGGACGGGGAATGAGCAGTTCTTC.

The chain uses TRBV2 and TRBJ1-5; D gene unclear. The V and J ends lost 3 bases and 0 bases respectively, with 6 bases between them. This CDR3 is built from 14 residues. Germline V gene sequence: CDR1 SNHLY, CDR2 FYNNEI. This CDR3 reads CASSETPSNQPQHF. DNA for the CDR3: TGTGCCAGCAGTGAGACTCCTAGCAATCAGCCCCAGCATTTT.

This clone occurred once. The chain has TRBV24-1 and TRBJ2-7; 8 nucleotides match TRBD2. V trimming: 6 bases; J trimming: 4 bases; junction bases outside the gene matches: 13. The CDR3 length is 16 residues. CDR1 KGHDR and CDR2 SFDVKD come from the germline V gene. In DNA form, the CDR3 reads TGTGCCACCAGTTCGAGCGGGAGCGGCGTGTTGTACGAGCAGTACTTC. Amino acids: CATSSSGSGVLYEQYF.

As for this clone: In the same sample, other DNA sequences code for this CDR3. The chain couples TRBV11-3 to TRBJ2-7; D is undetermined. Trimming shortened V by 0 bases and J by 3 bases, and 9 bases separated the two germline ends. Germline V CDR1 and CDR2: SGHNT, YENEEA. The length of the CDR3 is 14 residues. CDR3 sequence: CASSLEGSSYEQYF. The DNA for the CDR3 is TGTGCCAGCAGCTTAGAGGGCAGTAGCTACGAGCAGTACTTC. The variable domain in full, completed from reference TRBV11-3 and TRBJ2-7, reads EAGVVQSPRYKIIEKKQPVAFWCNPISGHNTLYWYLQNLGQGPELLIRYENEEAVDDSQLPKDRFSAERLKGVDSTLKIQPAELGDSAVYLCASSLEGSSYEQYFGPGTRLTVT.

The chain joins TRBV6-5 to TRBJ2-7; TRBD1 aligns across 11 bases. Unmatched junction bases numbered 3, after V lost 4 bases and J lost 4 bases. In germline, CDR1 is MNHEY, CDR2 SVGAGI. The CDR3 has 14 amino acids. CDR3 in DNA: TGTGCCAGCAGTTCAGGGACAGGGGGATACGAGCAGTACTTC. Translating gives CASSSGTGGYEQYF.

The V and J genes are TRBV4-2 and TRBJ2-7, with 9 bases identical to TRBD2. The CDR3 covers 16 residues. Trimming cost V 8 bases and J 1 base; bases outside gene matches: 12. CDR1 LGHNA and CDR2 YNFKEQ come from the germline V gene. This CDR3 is CASGVERGAESYEQYF. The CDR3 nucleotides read TGTGCCAGCGGCGTGGAGCGGGGGGCCGAATCCTACGAGCAGTACTTC.

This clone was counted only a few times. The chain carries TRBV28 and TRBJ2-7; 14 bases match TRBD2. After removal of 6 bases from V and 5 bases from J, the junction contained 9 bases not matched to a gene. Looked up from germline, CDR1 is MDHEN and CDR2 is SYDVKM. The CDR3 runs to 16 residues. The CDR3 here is CASRRPTSGRAHEQYF. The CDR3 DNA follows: TGTGCCAGCAGGCGCCCGACTAGCGGGAGGGCCCACGAGCAGTACTTC. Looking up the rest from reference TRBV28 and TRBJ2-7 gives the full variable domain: DVKVTQSSRYLVKRTGEKVFLECVQDMDHENMFWYRQDPGLGLRLIYFSYDVKMKEKGDIPEGYSVSREKKERFSLILESASTNQTSMYLCASRRPTSGRAHEQYFGPGTRLTVT.

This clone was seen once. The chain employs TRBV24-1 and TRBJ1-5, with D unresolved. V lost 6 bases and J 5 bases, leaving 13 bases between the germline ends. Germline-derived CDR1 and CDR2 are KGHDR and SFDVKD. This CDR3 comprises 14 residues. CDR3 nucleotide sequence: TGTGCCACCAGTCTGGGGAGCGGTGATCAGCCCCAGCATTTT. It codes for CATSLGSGDQPQHF.

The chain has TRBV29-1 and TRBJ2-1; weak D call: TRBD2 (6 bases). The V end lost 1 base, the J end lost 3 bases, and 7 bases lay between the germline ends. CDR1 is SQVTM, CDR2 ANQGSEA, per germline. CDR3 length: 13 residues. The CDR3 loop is CSVEVGLYNEQFF. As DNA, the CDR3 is TGCAGCGTTGAAGTGGGACTCTACAATGAGCAGTTCTTC.

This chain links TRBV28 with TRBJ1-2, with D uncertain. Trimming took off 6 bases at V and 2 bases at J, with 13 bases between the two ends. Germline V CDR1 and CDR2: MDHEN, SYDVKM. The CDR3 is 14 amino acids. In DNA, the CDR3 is TGTGCCAGCAGGCCAGCTGGACTAAACTATGGCTACACCTTC. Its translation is CASRPAGLNYGYTF.

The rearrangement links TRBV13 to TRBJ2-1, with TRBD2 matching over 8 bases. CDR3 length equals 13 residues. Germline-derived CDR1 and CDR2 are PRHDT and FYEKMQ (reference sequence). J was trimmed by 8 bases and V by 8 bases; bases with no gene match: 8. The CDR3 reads CASGTRGWDEQFF. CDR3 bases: TGTGCCAGCGGGACTAGGGGGTGGGATGAGCAGTTCTTC.